The entry that follows covers one T cell receptor beta chain sequence. As yet, its antigen is unknown. V was shortened by 5 bases and J by 0 bases, with 11 bases between the two germline ends. Germline-derived CDR1 and CDR2 are LNHDA and SQIVND (reference sequence). There are 15 residues in the CDR3. The data stem from a study of Tregs in tolerant kidney transplant recipients. Study-wide results and limits: Tregs expanded with activated donor B cells seemed most donor-specific. Validation in larger populations is needed because few patients were studied.

Unstimulated Tregs (CD4+CD25+CD127-) and CD4+CD25- non-Tregs were sorted from PBMCs. Thawed PBMCs were rested overnight at 37°C with approximately 200 IU/ml IL-2 before regulatory T cell sorting. This table comes from immunoSEQ multiplex PCR, and its TCRdb copy is limited to in-frame clones, with some not included. The table includes fewer than 20,000 clones, 75% to 85% detected once. The TCR originated in a human donor in good health. Sequencing was done on a sample of Tregs from blood. The chain links TRBV19 to TRBJ2-1, with D unresolved. The CDR3 DNA reads TGTGCCAGTAGTTTAAGAACGGCCTCCTACAATGAGCAGTTCTTC. Translation: CASSLRTASYNEQFF.